This TCR beta chain was obtained from a study of cytomegalovirus exposure and HLA in healthy donors. Study-level results: Previously analyzed data showed that most TCR beta V segments were productive at a frequency of about 90% or about 30%. Later findings reportedly placed an Asian-associated ancestry cluster below the approximately 630-donor mean for N-insertions. Later, an analysis showed that TCR beta chains associated with HLA were more clonally expanded than others that were equally common.

On this clone itself: Its antigen is undetermined.

PCR amplification relied on 60 Vbeta primers (plus 13 Jbeta primers). TCRdb's table, derived via immunoSEQ multiplex PCR, lists solely in-frame clones and lacks some. The sample contains around 63,000 clones, approximately 80% of which appear only once. Per the germline V gene, CDR1 is MGHDK and CDR2 is SYGVNS. Trimming stripped 7 bases from V and 5 bases from J, with 14 bases between. There are 13 residues in the CDR3. The clonotype was recovered from a woman in her 30s in good health and CMV-seronegative. This chain uses TRBV25-1 with TRBJ1-1, with D uncertain. Sequencing input: PBMCs. The CDR3 DNA is TGTGCCAGCACCCGAACGGGGAAGACTGAAGCTTTCTTT. As protein: CASTRTGKTEAFF.